These 12 T cell receptor beta chains were sequenced from one sample in a study of T-cell reconstitution after alpha-beta-depleted transplantation in children. Preparation of the TCRbeta library involved a method that used unique molecular identifiers. TCRdb re-called the PCR reads with MiXCR, one entry per CDR3 protein. Of around 600,000 distinct CDR3 sequences listed, approximately 17% are singletons. Sequencing was performed on PBMCs from the stem cell graft donor, taken from the stem cell graft. Receptors were obtained from a human donor who donated a stem cell graft to a child with acute myeloid leukemia.

CDR3 DNA: TGCGCCAGCAGCCAAGGACTAGCGGTGGAGGGTACGCAGTATTTT. Translating gives CASSQGLAVEGTQYF. The chain uses TRBV4-1 and TRBJ2-3, with 9 bases matching TRBD2. The CDR3 loop spans 15 amino acids. The V gene end was trimmed by 1 base and the J gene end by 8 bases; junction bases not matched to a gene: 7. The V gene's germline CDR1 is MGHRA and CDR2 YSYEKL.

This clonotype was observed at least ten times. The chain links TRBV20-1 to TRBJ2-7, with D unclear. CDR1 is DFQATT and CDR2 is SNEGSKA in the germline V gene (reference sequence). The CDR3 is 13 residues long. V lost 3 bases, J lost 1 base, and 10 bases lay in between. CDR3 protein: CSARVGYSYEQYF. The DNA for the CDR3 is TGCAGTGCTAGGGTAGGGTATTCCTACGAGCAGTACTTC.

The chain carries TRBV13 and TRBJ2-5; D remains unclear. CDR1 is PRHDT, CDR2 FYEKMQ, per germline (reference sequence). CDR3 length: 13 amino acids. V dropped 5 bases and J dropped 11 bases, with 18 bases sitting between them. CDR3 loop: CASSTGPPGYQYF. The CDR3 DNA follows: TGTGCCAGCAGCACCGGGCCCCCCGGGTATCAGTACTTC.

The chain links TRBV5-5 to TRBJ1-1; D remains ambiguous. Per the germline V gene, CDR1 is SGHKS and CDR2 is YYEKEE (reference sequence). Trimming removed 0 bases at V and 0 bases at J, with 15 bases between. The CDR3 covers 17 residues. The DNA of the CDR3 is TGTGCCAGCAGCTTGGAGCCGGAGGAGATCATGAACACTGAAGCTTTCTTT. Its protein is CASSLEPEEIMNTEAFF.

The J gene is TRBJ1-1, the V gene TRBV7-9; D remains unclear. The germline V and J ends were trimmed by 5 bases and 4 bases, with 11 bases remaining between them. Germline V gives CDR1 SEHNR, CDR2 FQNEAQ (reference sequence). The CDR3 has 13 residues. CDR3 protein: CASSPRQITEAFF. In DNA, the CDR3 is TGTGCCAGCAGCCCTCGCCAGATCACTGAAGCTTTCTTT.

This clonotype was picked up a small number of times. The V gene is TRBV12-3 or TRBV12-4, the J gene TRBJ2-5; 9 nucleotides line up with TRBD1. The CDR3 has 14 amino acids. V shed 5 bases, J shed 4 bases, and the junction held 5 bases outside the gene matches. CDR3 DNA: TGTGCCAGCAGTACCCGACAGGGGGGAGAGACCCAGTACTTC. Translated, it gives CASSTRQGGETQYF.

The chain uses TRBV18 and TRBJ1-4, with D unresolved. Germline CDR1 and CDR2: KGHSH and LQKENI. The length of the CDR3 is 13 residues. The V and J ends lost 3 bases and 6 bases respectively, with 8 bases between them. The CDR3 is CASSPSRDEKLFF. The CDR3 nucleotides read TGTGCCAGCTCACCTTCGCGGGATGAAAAACTGTTTTTT.

This clonotype came up a few times. The V and J genes are TRBV6-4 and TRBJ1-5; no clear D. Germline values: CDR1 MRHNA, CDR2 SNTAGT. V was clipped by 1 base and J by 6 bases, with 10 bases between them. The CDR3 loop spans 14 amino acids. The CDR3: CASSDWGRIQPQHF. CDR3 DNA: TGTGCCAGCAGTGACTGGGGAAGGATTCAGCCCCAGCATTTT.

The chain carries TRBV7-9 and TRBJ1-2, with 8 bases aligning to TRBD1. The CDR3 contains 16 residues. Germline V gives CDR1 SEHNR, CDR2 FQNEAQ (reference sequence). J was trimmed by 1 base and V by 1 base; bases with no gene match: 5. The CDR3 sequence is CASSLGDRGGNYGYTF. Here the CDR3 DNA reads TGTGCCAGCAGCTTAGGAGACAGGGGTGGTAACTATGGCTACACCTTC.

There are a few counts of this clonotype. A much larger clonotype is one base distant, so this may be a read error. CDR3 amino acids: CASSYNKGRVVGGELFF. CDR3 nucleotides: TGTGCCAGCAGTTACAACAAAGGGAGGGTAGTAGGAGGGGAGCTGTTTTTT. The chain joins TRBV6-5 to TRBJ2-2; TRBD2 matches at 7 bases. CDR1 and CDR2 from the germline V gene are MNHEY and SVGAGI. This CDR3 spans 17 amino acids. Trimming cost V 2 bases and J 8 bases; bases outside gene matches: 14.

This clonotype came up once. A much larger clonotype is one base distant, so this may be a read error. The gene calls are TRBV5-1 and TRBJ2-7; 7 nucleotides line up with TRBD2. V trimming: 4 bases; J trimming: 3 bases; junction bases outside the gene matches: 4. CDR1 and CDR2 (germline): SGHRS, YFSETQ. The CDR3 sequence is 13 residues long. The CDR3 loop is CASSGDYSYEQYF. CDR3 sequence (DNA): TGCGCCAGCAGCGGGGACTACAGCTACGAGCAGTACTTC.

This clonotype was observed a few times. V is TRBV20-1 and J is TRBJ2-7, with TRBD1 as a possible D gene (5 bases). This CDR3 is built from 15 residues. The V and J ends lost 4 bases and 1 base respectively, with 17 bases between them. CDR1 is DFQATT and CDR2 is SNEGSKA in the germline V gene (reference sequence). The CDR3, as DNA: TGCAGTGCTACCCATGGACGAAGACAGTCCTACGAGCAGTACGTC. It translates to CSATHGRRQSYEQYV.